This T cell receptor (beta chain) was sequenced during a study of blood T cell repertoires in COVID-19. Across the whole study: The United States, Italy and Spain provided the acute and convalescent COVID-19 samples. The cDNA or gDNA used as material had been derived from T cells, B-cell-depleted T cells, or PBMCs.

In the study's own analysis: Amplified reference gene primers provided the basis for estimating nucleated cell counts. Generated by immunoSEQ multiplex PCR, the TCRdb table keeps only in-frame clones and is missing some. V and J calls plus clone size are reproduced from that table; the DNA served to infer D and trimming. The profile shows roughly 250,000 clones, roughly nine tenths of them singletons. The CDR3 has 12 amino acids. V lost 2 bases, J lost 11 bases, and 13 bases lay in between. CDR1 is SGHRS and CDR2 is YFSETQ in the germline V gene. Enrolled during active infection, Seattle patients were then followed longitudinally.

Sequencing was performed on peripheral blood. The chain joins TRBV5-1 to TRBJ2-5; unclear D gene. The clonotype was recovered from a woman aged 25 to 39 with COVID-19, enrolled during active disease. CDR3 DNA: TGCGCCAGCAGCTTTGAGTTCCAGGCTCAGTACTTC. Its translation: CASSFEFQAQYF.